The text below deals with one T cell receptor beta chain. It has no known antigen specificity. Base qualities are not at hand, and no much larger clone is one base apart. This specimen comes from a study of control samples from healthy donors and cancer patients (dated by TCRdb to about 2020). Libraries came from the immunoSEQ multiplex PCR assay. Not all clones reach the TCRdb copy of this immuneACCESS table, which keeps in-frame sequences only. Checked studies attribute under half of the gap to unresolved V genes and leave the rest unexplained. The sample contains over 110,000 clones, around 85% of them found a single time. The ten largest account for approximately 9% of the sample. Based on the germline V gene, the CDR1 and CDR2 sequences are SGHVS and FQNEAQ. Trimming at the junction amounts to 1 base on V and 4 bases on J, and the germline ends lie 8 bases apart. Including the terminal cysteine and phenylalanine, the CDR3 comprises 14 residues. The CDR3 DNA has 42 bases and is translated from base 1.

The source of this sequence is a woman aged 25 to 39 in good health. The chain couples TRBV7-8 to TRBJ2-1; a tentative D match to TRBD2 spans 6 bases. The specimen sequenced was blood. In nucleotides, the sequence is TGTGCCAGCAGCTTAGAGGCGGGATACAATGAGCAGTTCTTC. Its translation reads: CASSLEAGYNEQFF.